Below, 15 T cell receptor beta chains from the same sample are listed, as sequenced in a study of CD8 T cells in Susac syndrome. After extraction with the RNeasy kit, about 0.45 to 1 ug of the RNA was reverse transcribed using random hexamers. TCRdb ran MiXCR on the immunoSEQ multiplex PCR reads and lists one entry per CDR3 protein. There are 100,000 to 150,000 distinct CDR3 sequences in the sample; more than 85% occur only once, and roughly 0.32% lies in the top ten. Sequencing input: CD8+ T cells from PBMCs. These receptors were obtained from a human donor with multiple sclerosis.

The chain combines TRBV12-3 or TRBV12-4 with TRBJ2-1; D remains ambiguous. Trimming pared 6 bases from V and 10 bases from J, leaving 10 bases between. There are 11 residues in the CDR3. Written as DNA, the CDR3 is TGTGCCAGCAGCCCCGATCGGGAGCAGTTCTTC. Protein product: CASSPDREQFF.

The chain is built from TRBV5-4 and TRBJ1-2, with 8 nucleotides matching TRBD1. The CDR3 loop spans 14 amino acids. After removal of 4 bases from V and 7 bases from J, the junction contained 9 bases not matched to a gene. Germline V CDR1 and CDR2: SGHNT, YYREEE (reference sequence). The CDR3 reads CASSPTPGGGGYTF. CDR3 in DNA: TGTGCCAGCAGCCCAACACCAGGGGGCGGTGGCTACACCTTC.

V usage is TRBV20-1 and J usage is TRBJ2-3, with D unclear. The ends were cut back, 5 bases at V and 0 bases at J, with 9 bases in the middle. Germline CDR1 reads DFQATT; CDR2 reads SNEGSKA (reference sequence). The CDR3 is 13 residues long. The CDR3 protein is CSAPHDSTDTQYF. The CDR3 coding sequence is TGCAGTGCTCCCCACGACAGCACAGATACGCAGTATTTT.

The J gene is TRBJ2-7, the V gene TRBV30; possibly TRBD2 for D (5 bases). V was trimmed by 0 bases and J by 3 bases, leaving 18 bases between them. The CDR3 runs 16 residues. Looked up from germline, CDR1 is GTSNPN and CDR2 is SVGIG (reference sequence). CDR3 amino acids: CAWSVRTVGGHYEQYF. The CDR3 region has the DNA TGTGCCTGGAGTGTAAGGACCGTCGGAGGTCACTACGAGCAGTACTTC.

J is TRBJ2-7 and V is TRBV13, with TRBD2 matching 11 bases. CDR3 length: 14 residues. Germline V gene lookup returns CDR1 PRHDT and CDR2 FYEKMQ (reference sequence). Germline trimming cut 5 bases from V and 4 bases from J; bases unmatched to any gene: 4. The CDR3 is CASSAGTSGYEQYV. The CDR3, as DNA: TGTGCCAGCAGCGCCGGGACTAGCGGTTACGAGCAGTACGTC.

V is TRBV5-6 and J is TRBJ2-5, with 7 positions matching TRBD1. With 0 bases clipped from V and 12 bases from J, the junction kept 2 bases outside the gene matches. CDR1 and CDR2 (germline): SGHDT, YYEEEE. The CDR3 spans 11 residues. This CDR3 is CASSLGGTEYF. Here the CDR3 DNA reads TGTGCCAGCAGCTTGGGAGGGACAGAGTACTTC.

The sample holds one count of this clonotype. The rearrangement links TRBV27 to TRBJ2-1; D ambiguous. Germline V gives CDR1 MNHEY, CDR2 SMNVEV (reference sequence). V lost 2 bases to trimming and J lost 6 bases, with 8 bases between them. The CDR3 has 13 residues. Here the CDR3 DNA reads TGTGCCAGCAGTTTACCCTTCCTCAATGAGCAGTTCTTC. Translating gives CASSLPFLNEQFF.

The J gene is TRBJ2-1, the V gene TRBV12-3 or TRBV12-4, with 11 bases fitting TRBD2. This CDR3 comprises 14 residues. V lost 3 bases and J lost 7; bases outside the gene matches: 2. For the CDR3, the DNA is TGTGCCAGCAGTTTGGGACTAGCGGTTAATGAGCAGTTCTTC. Amino acid sequence: CASSLGLAVNEQFF.

V gene TRBV5-4 combines with J gene TRBJ1-4; 9 bases agree with TRBD1. This CDR3 is built from 14 residues. Trimming removed 3 bases from V and 5 bases from J; junction bases left unmatched: 2. Per germline, CDR1 SGHNT and CDR2 YYREEE (reference sequence). This CDR3 is CASSYDRGNEKLFF. CDR3 nucleotide sequence: TGTGCCAGCAGCTACGACAGGGGGAATGAAAAACTGTTTTTT.

This chain connects TRBV10-3 to TRBJ2-3, with D perhaps matching TRBD1 or TRBD2 (5 bases each). The V gene's germline CDR1 is ENHRY and CDR2 SYGVKD. This CDR3 has 18 amino acids. V was cut by 0 bases and J by 0 bases, with 16 bases left in between. In nucleotides, the CDR3 is TGTGCCATCAGTGAGTCGAAATCAGGGACCCATAGCACAGATACGCAGTATTTT. Protein product: CAISESKSGTHSTDTQYF.

The chain couples TRBV27 to TRBJ2-1; possibly TRBD1 or TRBD2 for D (5 bases each). The germline gives CDR1 MNHEY, CDR2 SMNVEV (reference sequence). The CDR3 sequence is 18 residues long. The V end lost 4 bases, the J end lost 0 bases, and 19 bases lay between the germline ends. The CDR3 DNA is TGTGCCAGCAGTTCAACCCCTCCACCGGGACCCTCCTACAATGAGCAGTTCTTC. Its protein is CASSSTPPPGPSYNEQFF.

The chain links TRBV7-8 to TRBJ2-5; the D gene could be TRBD1 or TRBD2 (5 bases each). With 5 bases removed from V and 4 bases from J, the gap between germline ends came to 14 bases. The CDR3 is 14 amino acids. From germline, CDR1 is SGHVS and CDR2 FQNEAQ. DNA of the CDR3: TGTGCCAGCAGCCACCGGGACGAGGGAGAGACCCAGTACTTC. This sequence encodes CASSHRDEGETQYF.

V and J are TRBV6-5 and TRBJ2-7; 9 positions agree with TRBD1. The germline V gene has CDR1 MNHEY and CDR2 SVGAGI. With 6 bases clipped from V and 5 bases from J, the junction kept 11 bases outside the gene matches. This CDR3 spans 15 amino acids. The CDR3 DNA sequence: TGTGCCAGCAGACTCCTAGGGACAGGGCTCCACGAGCAGTACGTC. Protein: CASRLLGTGLHEQYV.

The rearrangement links TRBV14 to TRBJ2-1; 7 bases match TRBD2. Germline CDR1 reads SGHDN; CDR2 reads FVKESK. J gave up 6 bases and V 0 bases, and 8 bases lay outside the gene matches. This CDR3 has 16 amino acids. The CDR3: CASSQELREIPNEQFF. Here the CDR3 DNA reads TGTGCCAGCAGCCAAGAGCTGCGGGAGATTCCCAATGAGCAGTTCTTC.

V and J are TRBV6-6 and TRBJ1-4; D gene uncertain. Germline V gene data show CDR1 as MNHNY and CDR2 as SVGAGI (reference sequence). V dropped 6 bases and J dropped 8 bases, with 10 bases sitting between them. CDR3 size: 12 residues. This chain's CDR3 is CASSPEYEKLFF. The DNA for the CDR3 is TGTGCCAGCAGCCCTGAATACGAAAAACTGTTTTTT.